This T cell receptor beta chain derives from a study of shared clonotypes between healthy human individuals. Only CD45RO-negative cells positively selected for CCR7 counted as naive CD8 cells, so terminally differentiated effector memory CD45RA+ cells were excluded. Repertoires were generated with immunoSEQ multiplex PCR, while TCRdb's copy carries only in-frame clones and drops some. The data contain around 620,000 clones, 85% to 95% of them singletons. CDR3 length: 12 amino acids. The V end was cut by 4 bases, the J end by 5 bases, with 7 bases between. Germline V lookup: CDR1 SGDLS, CDR2 YYNGEE. The source is a young woman in good health. The rearrangement joins TRBV9 to TRBJ2-1; D remains unclear. The specimen was naive CD8+ T cells sorted from blood. The CDR3 nucleotides read TGTGCCAGCAGCACAATTCACAATGAGCAGTTCTTC. Translated, it gives CASSTIHNEQFF.